These 25 T cell receptor beta chains were all obtained from the same sample, sequenced in a study of CXCR3-negative and CXCR3-positive naive CD8 T cells. In preparing the TRB cDNA libraries, 5' RACE with UMI labels was used. TCRdb derives one entry per CDR3 protein from the 5' RACE reads, leaving out DNA. The repertoire table contains 50,000 to 65,000 distinct CDR3 sequences. Sequencing input: naive CXCR3- CD8+ T cells from blood. Sample subset: CD45RO-CCR7+CD27+CD95- naive CD8+ T cells lacking CXCR3 (TNR3-). The receptors come from a human donor in good health. Some clones in this sample may be carry-over from other donors' samples.

The chain has TRBV20-1 and TRBJ2-7. The CDR3 sequence is 15 residues long. Germline CDR1 and CDR2: DFQATT and SNEGSKA (reference sequence). CDR3 sequence reads: CSARGFREASYEQYF.

This chain joins TRBV7-9 and TRBJ2-7; TCRdb selects TRBD1, and the lack of DNA leaves this call unchecked. The CDR3 is made up of 16 amino acids. The germline gives CDR1 SEHNR, CDR2 FQNEAQ (reference sequence). CDR3 sequence reads: CASTSLPGGEAYEQYF. Combining the CDR3 with reference TRBV7-9 and TRBJ2-7 gives the whole variable domain DTGVSQNPRHKITKRGQNVTFRCDPISEHNRLYWYRQTLGQGPEFLTYFQNEAQLEKSRLLSDRFSAERPKGSFSTLEIQRTEQGDSAMYLCASTSLPGGEAYEQYFGPGTRLTVT.

The rearrangement joins TRBV28 to TRBJ1-4; TCRdb's D call of TRBD1 is untestable without DNA. The germline CDR1 and CDR2 sequences are MDHEN and SYDVKM. This CDR3 is 16 amino acids long. This chain's CDR3 is CASSSLPQGYGEKLFF.

The chain has TRBV20-1 and TRBJ2-5; the D call of TRBD2 rests on TCRdb alone, since no DNA is present to check it. This CDR3 is built from 19 residues. Germline CDR1 DFQATT, CDR2 SNEGSKA (reference sequence). The CDR3 sequence is CSARGPTTSGGARRETQYF.

This sequence joins TRBV5-6 and TRBJ2-7; the D call from TCRdb, TRBD1, cannot be confirmed without DNA. The CDR3 is 14 residues long. Germline V gene data show CDR1 as SGHDT and CDR2 as YYEEEE. CDR3 region: CASSSRGLHYEQYF.

The chain couples TRBV28 to TRBJ1-6; TCRdb designates TRBD1, a call that cannot be tested without DNA. CDR1 and CDR2 from the germline V gene are MDHEN and SYDVKM. The length of the CDR3 is 17 residues. Here the CDR3 reads CASSLPLTGLGDSPLHF.

The CDR3 sequence: CASSLAGGLNIQYF. The chain links TRBV19 to TRBJ2-4; the D call from TCRdb, TRBD2, cannot be confirmed without DNA. Germline lookup yields CDR1 LNHDA and CDR2 SQIVND (reference sequence). CDR3 length: 14 amino acids.

The rearrangement links TRBV24-1 to TRBJ2-3; TCRdb returns TRBD2, unconfirmable since there is no DNA. The CDR3 covers 17 residues. Germline values: CDR1 KGHDR, CDR2 SFDVKD. CDR3 amino acids: CATSDFGREAGADTQYF.

The chain couples TRBV6-5 to TRBJ2-7. Germline loops: CDR1 MNHEY, CDR2 SVGAGI. The CDR3 totals 12 residues. The CDR3 sequence: CASSQDTYEQYF.

The chain is built from TRBV19 and TRBJ2-1. This CDR3 has 12 residues. The germline gives CDR1 LNHDA, CDR2 SQIVND (reference sequence). The CDR3 region is CASGSSYNEQFF.

This rearrangement joins TRBV20-1 to TRBJ2-2; TCRdb returns TRBD2, unconfirmable since there is no DNA. This CDR3 contains 15 residues. Germline V CDR1 and CDR2: DFQATT, SNEGSKA (reference sequence). CDR3 sequence reads: CSARREGRDTGELFF.

The CDR3 sequence is CASSKDRGLATKNIQYF. The chain couples TRBV21-1 to TRBJ2-4; TCRdb picks TRBD2, but there is no DNA to check that call. TRBV21-1 is reported as a pseudogene. CDR3 length: 17 residues.

The V call is TRBV5-4, the J call TRBJ2-7; absent DNA, TCRdb's TRBD2 call cannot be checked. Per the germline V gene, CDR1 is SGHNT and CDR2 is YYREEE (reference sequence). CDR3 length: 15 residues. The CDR3 spells CASSFLGGGAYEQYF. The full variable domain, rest sourced from reference TRBV5-4 and TRBJ2-7, is ETGVTQSPTHLIKTRGQQVTLRCSSQSGHNTVSWYQQALGQGPQFIFQYYREEENGRGNFPPRFSGLQFPNYSSELNVNALELDDSALYLCASSFLGGGAYEQYFGPGTRLTVT.

The chain employs TRBV29-1 and TRBJ2-2; TCRdb picks TRBD2, but there is no DNA to check that call. This CDR3 spans 16 amino acids. Germline V gene sequence: CDR1 SQVTM, CDR2 ANQGSEA. This CDR3 is CSVDVAGTHGTGELFF.

This clonotype is classed as medium-sized by frequency. Here the CDR3 reads CASSIGGHQQFF. This chain connects TRBV19 to TRBJ2-1; TCRdb selects TRBD1, and the lack of DNA leaves this call unchecked. Per germline, CDR1 LNHDA and CDR2 SQIVND (reference sequence). The CDR3 spans 12 residues.

This chain connects TRBV7-2 to TRBJ2-7. Looked up from germline, CDR1 is SGHTA and CDR2 is FQGNSA. The length of the CDR3 is 12 residues. The chain's CDR3 is CASSLVVYEQYF.

The V gene is TRBV28, the J gene TRBJ2-6; the D gene TCRdb calls, TRBD1, cannot be checked with no DNA. In germline, CDR1 is MDHEN, CDR2 SYDVKM. The CDR3 has 14 residues. The CDR3 region is CATLWSSGANVLTF.

The rearrangement joins TRBV29-1 to TRBJ2-7; TCRdb's D call of TRBD1 is untestable without DNA. Looked up from germline, CDR1 is SQVTM and CDR2 is ANQGSEA. The CDR3 consists of 13 residues. CDR3 protein: CSVGEGVLYEQYF.

The rearrangement joins TRBV14 to TRBJ2-1; TCRdb indicates TRBD2, and absent DNA this call remains unverified. The CDR3 consists of 17 residues. Germline V gives CDR1 SGHDN, CDR2 FVKESK. This CDR3 reads CASSQVGGRNIYNEQFF.

V is TRBV7-2 and J is TRBJ1-1. This CDR3 is built from 14 residues. Germline CDR1 SGHTA, CDR2 FQGNSA. The CDR3 is CASSFGTAGTEAFF.

The chain has TRBV7-9 and TRBJ1-5. There are 14 residues in the CDR3. The germline CDR1 and CDR2 sequences are SEHNR and FQNEAQ (reference sequence). This CDR3 is CASSPTASNQPQHF.

The genes are TRBV29-1 and TRBJ2-1; TCRdb selects TRBD2, and the lack of DNA leaves this call unchecked. Germline V gene data show CDR1 as SQVTM and CDR2 as ANQGSEA. The length of the CDR3 is 15 residues. CDR3 amino acids: CSVEPGLAGYNEQFF.

This rearrangement joins TRBV7-3 to TRBJ1-3. The CDR3 is made up of 16 amino acids. Germline V gene lookup returns CDR1 SGHTA and CDR2 FQGTGA. CDR3 sequence: CASSSSASDSGNTIYF.

This chain uses TRBV4-3 with TRBJ1-2. The CDR3 spans 15 residues. The germline V gene encodes CDR1 LGHNA and CDR2 YSLEER. CDR3 protein: CASSQDRGRNYGYTF.

V and J are TRBV20-1 and TRBJ1-4. The CDR3 covers 14 residues. In germline, CDR1 is DFQATT, CDR2 SNEGSKA (reference sequence). The CDR3: CSARDYREGEKLFF.